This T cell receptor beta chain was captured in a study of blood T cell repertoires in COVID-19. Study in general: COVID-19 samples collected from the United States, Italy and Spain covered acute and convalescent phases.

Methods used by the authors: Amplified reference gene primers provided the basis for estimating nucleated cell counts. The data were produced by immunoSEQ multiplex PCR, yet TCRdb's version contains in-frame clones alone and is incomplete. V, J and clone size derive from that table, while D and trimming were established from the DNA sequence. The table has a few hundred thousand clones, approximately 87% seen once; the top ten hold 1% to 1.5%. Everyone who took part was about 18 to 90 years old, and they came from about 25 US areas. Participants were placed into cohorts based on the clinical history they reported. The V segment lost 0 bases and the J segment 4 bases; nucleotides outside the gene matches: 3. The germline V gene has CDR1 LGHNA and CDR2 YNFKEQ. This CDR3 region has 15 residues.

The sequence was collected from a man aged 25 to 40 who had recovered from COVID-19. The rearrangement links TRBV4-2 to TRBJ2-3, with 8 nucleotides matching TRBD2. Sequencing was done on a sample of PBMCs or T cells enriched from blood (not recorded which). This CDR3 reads CASSQDRTSSDTQYF. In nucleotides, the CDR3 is TGTGCCAGCAGCCAAGACAGGACTAGCTCAGATACGCAGTATTTT.